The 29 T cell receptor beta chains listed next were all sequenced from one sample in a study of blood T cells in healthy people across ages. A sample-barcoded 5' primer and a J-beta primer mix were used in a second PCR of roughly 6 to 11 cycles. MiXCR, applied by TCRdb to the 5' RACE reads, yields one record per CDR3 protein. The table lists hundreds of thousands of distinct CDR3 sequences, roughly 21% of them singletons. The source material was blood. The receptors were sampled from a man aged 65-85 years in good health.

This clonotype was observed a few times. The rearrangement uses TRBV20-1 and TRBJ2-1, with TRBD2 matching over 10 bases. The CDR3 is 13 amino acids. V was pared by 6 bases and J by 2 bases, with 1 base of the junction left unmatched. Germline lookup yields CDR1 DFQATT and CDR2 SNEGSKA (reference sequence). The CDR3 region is CSALAGAYNEQFF. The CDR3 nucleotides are TGCAGTGCCCTAGCGGGAGCCTACAATGAGCAGTTCTTC.

CDR3 sequence (DNA): TGTGCCAGCAGTGCACTTCCTCCATCGGAGACCCAGTACTTC. Its protein product is CASSALPPSETQYF. The chain joins TRBV6-1 to TRBJ2-5; D is undetermined. Trimming removed 4 bases from V and 5 bases from J, with 14 bases in between. This CDR3 spans 14 amino acids. CDR1 and CDR2 (germline): MNHNS, SASEGT.

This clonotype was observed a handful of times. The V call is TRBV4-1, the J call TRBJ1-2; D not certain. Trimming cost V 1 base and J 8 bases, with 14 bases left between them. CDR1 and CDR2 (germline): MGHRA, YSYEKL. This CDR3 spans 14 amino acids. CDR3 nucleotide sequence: TGCGCCAGCAGCCAAGTGCCGCCCGCTGCCGGCTACACCTTC. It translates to CASSQVPPAAGYTF.

The CDR3 region has the DNA TGCAGCGTTCAGTTGGTGGGAAGGAGCTATGGCTACACCTTC. It specifies CSVQLVGRSYGYTF. This sequence joins TRBV29-1 and TRBJ1-2, with D unresolved. The CDR3 is 14 amino acids. V was trimmed by 5 bases and J by 4 bases, leaving 17 bases between them. The germline CDR1 and CDR2 sequences are SQVTM and ANQGSEA.

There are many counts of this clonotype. The DNA of the CDR3 is TGCAGTGCTAGAGATTCAGCAGGGGGCAACTATGGCTACACCTTC. Translation gives CSARDSAGGNYGYTF. The V and J genes are TRBV20-1 and TRBJ1-2; 8 bases line up with TRBD1. The CDR3 runs 15 residues. The V and J ends lost 0 bases and 2 bases, in that order; junction bases with no gene match: 5. Germline V gene lookup returns CDR1 DFQATT and CDR2 SNEGSKA (reference sequence).

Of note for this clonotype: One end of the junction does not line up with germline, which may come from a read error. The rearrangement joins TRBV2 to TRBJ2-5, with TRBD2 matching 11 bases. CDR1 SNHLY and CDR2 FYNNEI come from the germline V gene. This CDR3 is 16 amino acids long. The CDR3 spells CACSDILAGARETQYF. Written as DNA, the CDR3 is TGTGCCTGCAGCGACATACTAGCGGGAGCTCGAGAGACCCAGTACTTC.

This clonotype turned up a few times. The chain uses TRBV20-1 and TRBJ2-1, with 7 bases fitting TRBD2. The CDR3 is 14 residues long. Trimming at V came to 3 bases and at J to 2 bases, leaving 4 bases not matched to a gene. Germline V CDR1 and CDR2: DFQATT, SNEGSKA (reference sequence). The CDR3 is CSASSSGPYNEQFF. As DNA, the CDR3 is TGCAGTGCTAGCTCTAGCGGACCCTACAATGAGCAGTTCTTC.

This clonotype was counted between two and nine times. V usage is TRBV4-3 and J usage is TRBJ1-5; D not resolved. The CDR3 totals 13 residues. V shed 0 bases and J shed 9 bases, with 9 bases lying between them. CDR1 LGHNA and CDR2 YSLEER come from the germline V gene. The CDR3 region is CASSQDLLRPQHF. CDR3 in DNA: TGCGCCAGCAGCCAAGATCTCCTTCGGCCCCAGCATTTT.

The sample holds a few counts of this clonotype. DNA for the CDR3: TGTGCCAGCAGCCAAGATTTGAAGGCGGGAGGCTACGAGCAGTACTTC. It yields the protein CASSQDLKAGGYEQYF. The rearrangement links TRBV3-1 to TRBJ2-7; 8 positions match TRBD2. J lost 3 bases, V lost 0 bases, and 7 bases had no gene match. The CDR3 is 16 amino acids. Germline CDR1 is LGHDT and CDR2 is YNNKEL (reference sequence).

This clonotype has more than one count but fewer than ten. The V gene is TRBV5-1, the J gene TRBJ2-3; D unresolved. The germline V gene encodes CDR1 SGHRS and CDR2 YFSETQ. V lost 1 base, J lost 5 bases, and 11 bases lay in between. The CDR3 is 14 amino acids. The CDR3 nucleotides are TGCGCCAGCAGCTTGTTTGCGTCCAAAGATACGCAGTATTTT. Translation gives CASSLFASKDTQYF.

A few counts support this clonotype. The CDR3 sequence is CASSLGPPDQHF. In DNA, the CDR3 is TGTGCCAGCAGTTTGGGCCCACCGGACCAGCATTTT. The rearrangement joins TRBV28 to TRBJ1-5; D remains ambiguous. The ends were cut back, 3 bases at V and 12 bases at J, with 12 bases in the middle. There are 12 residues in the CDR3. CDR1 and CDR2 (germline): MDHEN, SYDVKM.

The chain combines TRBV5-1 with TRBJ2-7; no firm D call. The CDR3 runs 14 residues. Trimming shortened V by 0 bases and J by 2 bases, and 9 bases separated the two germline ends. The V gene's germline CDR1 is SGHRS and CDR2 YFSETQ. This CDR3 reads CASSLVTGPYEQYF. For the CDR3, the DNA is TGCGCCAGCAGCTTGGTCACGGGCCCCTACGAGCAGTACTTC.

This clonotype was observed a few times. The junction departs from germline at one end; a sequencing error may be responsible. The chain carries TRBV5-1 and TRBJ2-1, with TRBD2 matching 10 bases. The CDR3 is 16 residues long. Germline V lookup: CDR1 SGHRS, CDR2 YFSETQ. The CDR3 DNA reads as TGTGCCAGCAGCTTCTCTAGCGGGAGCTCCTACAATGAGCAGTTCTTC. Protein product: CASSFSSGSSYNEQFF.

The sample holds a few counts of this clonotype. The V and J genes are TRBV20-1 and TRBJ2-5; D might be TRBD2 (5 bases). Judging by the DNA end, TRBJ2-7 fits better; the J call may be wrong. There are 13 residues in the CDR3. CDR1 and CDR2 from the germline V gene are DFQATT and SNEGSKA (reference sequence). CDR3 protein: CSARVWTRDEQYF. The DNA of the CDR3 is TGCAGTGCTAGAGTTTGGACTCGGGACGAGCAGTACTTC.

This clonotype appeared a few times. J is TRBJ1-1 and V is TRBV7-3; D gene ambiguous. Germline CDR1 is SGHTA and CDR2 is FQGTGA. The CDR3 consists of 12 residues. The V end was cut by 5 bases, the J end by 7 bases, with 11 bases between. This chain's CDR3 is CASSPGVGEAFF. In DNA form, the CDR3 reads TGTGCCAGCAGCCCAGGAGTGGGTGAAGCTTTCTTT.

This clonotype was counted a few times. In nucleotides, the CDR3 is TGCAGTGCTGCCACGCACACCGGGGAGCTGTTTTTT. Translation: CSAATHTGELFF. V gene TRBV20-1 combines with J gene TRBJ2-2; no clear D gene. CDR3 length: 12 residues. Trimming took off 5 bases at V and 3 bases at J, with 7 bases between the two ends. CDR1 and CDR2 from the germline V gene are DFQATT and SNEGSKA (reference sequence).

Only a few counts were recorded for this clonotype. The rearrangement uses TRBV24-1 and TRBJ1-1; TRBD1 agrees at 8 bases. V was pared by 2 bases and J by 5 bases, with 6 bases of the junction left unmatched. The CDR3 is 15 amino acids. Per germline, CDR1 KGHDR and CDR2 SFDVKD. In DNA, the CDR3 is TGTGCCACCAGTGATTCACGGACAGGGAGGACTGAAGCTTTCTTT. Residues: CATSDSRTGRTEAFF.

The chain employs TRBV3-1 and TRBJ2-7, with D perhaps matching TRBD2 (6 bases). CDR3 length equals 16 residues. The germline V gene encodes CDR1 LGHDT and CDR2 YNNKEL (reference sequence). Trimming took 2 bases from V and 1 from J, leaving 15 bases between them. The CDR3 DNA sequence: TGTGCCAGCAGCCAATATCAAGCGGGTAATTCCTACGAGCAGTACTTC. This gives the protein CASSQYQAGNSYEQYF.

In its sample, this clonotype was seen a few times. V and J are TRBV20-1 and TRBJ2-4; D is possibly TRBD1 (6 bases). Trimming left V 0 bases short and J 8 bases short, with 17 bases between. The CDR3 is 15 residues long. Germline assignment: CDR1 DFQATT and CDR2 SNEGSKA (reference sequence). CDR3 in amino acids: CSAREFTGQRDIQYF. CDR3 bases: TGCAGTGCTAGAGAATTCACCGGACAGAGGGACATTCAGTACTTC.

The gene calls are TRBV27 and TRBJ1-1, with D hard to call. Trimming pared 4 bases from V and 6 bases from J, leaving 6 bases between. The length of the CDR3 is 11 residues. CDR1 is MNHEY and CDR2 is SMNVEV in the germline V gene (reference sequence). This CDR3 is CASSSQSEAFF. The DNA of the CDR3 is TGTGCCAGCAGTTCCCAGTCTGAAGCTTTCTTT.

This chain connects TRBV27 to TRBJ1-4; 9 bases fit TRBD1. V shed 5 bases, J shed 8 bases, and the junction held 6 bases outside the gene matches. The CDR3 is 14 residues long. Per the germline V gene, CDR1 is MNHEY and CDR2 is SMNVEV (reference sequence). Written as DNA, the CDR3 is TGTGCCAGCAGTAGTCCGGGACAGGGCGAAAAACTGTTTTTT. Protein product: CASSSPGQGEKLFF.

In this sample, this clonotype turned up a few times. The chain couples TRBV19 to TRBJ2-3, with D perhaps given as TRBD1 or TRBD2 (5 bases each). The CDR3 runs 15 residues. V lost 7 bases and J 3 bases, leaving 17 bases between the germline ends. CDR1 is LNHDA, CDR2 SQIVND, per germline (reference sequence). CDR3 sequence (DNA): TGTGCCAGTAAACCCGGGACCTGGGGGACAGATACGCAGTATTTT. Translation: CASKPGTWGTDTQYF.

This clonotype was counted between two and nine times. In nucleotides, the CDR3 is TGCAGTGCTAGAGAGTCCCCTCGGGTAGCGGGCACAGATACGCAGTATTTT. This encodes CSARESPRVAGTDTQYF. This chain connects TRBV20-1 to TRBJ2-3; D is possibly TRBD2 (6 bases). This CDR3 spans 17 amino acids. Germline values: CDR1 DFQATT, CDR2 SNEGSKA (reference sequence). The V end was cut by 0 bases, the J end by 1 base, with 17 bases between.

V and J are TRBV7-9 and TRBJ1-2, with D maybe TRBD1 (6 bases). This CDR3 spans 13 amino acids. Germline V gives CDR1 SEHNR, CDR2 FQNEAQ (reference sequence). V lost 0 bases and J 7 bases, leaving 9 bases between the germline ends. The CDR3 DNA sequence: TGTGCCAGCAGCTTAGCGACAGGAGGTGGCTACACCTTC. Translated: CASSLATGGGYTF. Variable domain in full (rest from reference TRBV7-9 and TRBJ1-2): DTGVSQNPRHKITKRGQNVTFRCDPISEHNRLYWYRQTLGQGPEFLTYFQNEAQLEKSRLLSDRFSAERPKGSFSTLEIQRTEQGDSAMYLCASSLATGGGYTFGSGTRLTVV.

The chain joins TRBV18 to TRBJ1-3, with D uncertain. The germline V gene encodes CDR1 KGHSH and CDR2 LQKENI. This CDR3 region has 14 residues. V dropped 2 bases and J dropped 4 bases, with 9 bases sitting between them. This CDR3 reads CASSPTPRGNTIYF. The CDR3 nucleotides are TGTGCCAGCTCACCAACCCCGAGGGGAAACACCATATATTTT.

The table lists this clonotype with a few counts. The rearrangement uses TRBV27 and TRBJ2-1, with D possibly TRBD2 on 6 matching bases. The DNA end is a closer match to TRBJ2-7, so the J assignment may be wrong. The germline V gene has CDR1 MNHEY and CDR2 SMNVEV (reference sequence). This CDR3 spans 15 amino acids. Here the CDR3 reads CASSLSWGDGYEQYF. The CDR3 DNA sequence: TGTGCCAGCAGTTTATCGTGGGGGGATGGCTACGAGCAGTACTTC.

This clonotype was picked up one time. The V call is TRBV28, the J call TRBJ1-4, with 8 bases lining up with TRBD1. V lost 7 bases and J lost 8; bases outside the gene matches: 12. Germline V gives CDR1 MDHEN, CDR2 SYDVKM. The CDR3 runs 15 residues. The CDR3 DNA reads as TGTGCCAGCACTAAACCCGGGACAGGCTTCGAAAAACTGTTTTTT. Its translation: CASTKPGTGFEKLFF. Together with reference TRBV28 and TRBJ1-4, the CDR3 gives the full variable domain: DVKVTQSSRYLVKRTGEKVFLECVQDMDHENMFWYRQDPGLGLRLIYFSYDVKMKEKGDIPEGYSVSREKKERFSLILESASTNQTSMYLCASTKPGTGFEKLFFGSGTQLSVL.

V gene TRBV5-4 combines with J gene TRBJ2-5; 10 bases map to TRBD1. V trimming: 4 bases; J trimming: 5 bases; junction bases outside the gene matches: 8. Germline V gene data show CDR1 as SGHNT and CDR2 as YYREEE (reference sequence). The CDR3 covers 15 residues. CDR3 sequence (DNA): TGTGCCAGCAGCGGGGGACAGGGGAGGTATGAGACCCAGTACTTC. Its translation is CASSGGQGRYETQYF.

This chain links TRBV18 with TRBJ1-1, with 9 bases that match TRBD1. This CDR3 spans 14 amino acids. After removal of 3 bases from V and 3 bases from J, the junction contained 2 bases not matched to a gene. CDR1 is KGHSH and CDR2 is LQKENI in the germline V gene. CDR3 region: CASSPRDRDTEAFF. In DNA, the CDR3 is TGTGCCAGCTCACCCAGGGACAGGGACACTGAAGCTTTCTTT. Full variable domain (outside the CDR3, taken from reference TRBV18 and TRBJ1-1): NAGVMQNPRHLVRRRGQEARLRCSPMKGHSHVYWYRQLPEEGLKFMVYLQKENIIDESGMPKERFSAEFPKEGPSILRIQQVVRGDSAAYFCASSPRDRDTEAFFGQGTRLTVV.